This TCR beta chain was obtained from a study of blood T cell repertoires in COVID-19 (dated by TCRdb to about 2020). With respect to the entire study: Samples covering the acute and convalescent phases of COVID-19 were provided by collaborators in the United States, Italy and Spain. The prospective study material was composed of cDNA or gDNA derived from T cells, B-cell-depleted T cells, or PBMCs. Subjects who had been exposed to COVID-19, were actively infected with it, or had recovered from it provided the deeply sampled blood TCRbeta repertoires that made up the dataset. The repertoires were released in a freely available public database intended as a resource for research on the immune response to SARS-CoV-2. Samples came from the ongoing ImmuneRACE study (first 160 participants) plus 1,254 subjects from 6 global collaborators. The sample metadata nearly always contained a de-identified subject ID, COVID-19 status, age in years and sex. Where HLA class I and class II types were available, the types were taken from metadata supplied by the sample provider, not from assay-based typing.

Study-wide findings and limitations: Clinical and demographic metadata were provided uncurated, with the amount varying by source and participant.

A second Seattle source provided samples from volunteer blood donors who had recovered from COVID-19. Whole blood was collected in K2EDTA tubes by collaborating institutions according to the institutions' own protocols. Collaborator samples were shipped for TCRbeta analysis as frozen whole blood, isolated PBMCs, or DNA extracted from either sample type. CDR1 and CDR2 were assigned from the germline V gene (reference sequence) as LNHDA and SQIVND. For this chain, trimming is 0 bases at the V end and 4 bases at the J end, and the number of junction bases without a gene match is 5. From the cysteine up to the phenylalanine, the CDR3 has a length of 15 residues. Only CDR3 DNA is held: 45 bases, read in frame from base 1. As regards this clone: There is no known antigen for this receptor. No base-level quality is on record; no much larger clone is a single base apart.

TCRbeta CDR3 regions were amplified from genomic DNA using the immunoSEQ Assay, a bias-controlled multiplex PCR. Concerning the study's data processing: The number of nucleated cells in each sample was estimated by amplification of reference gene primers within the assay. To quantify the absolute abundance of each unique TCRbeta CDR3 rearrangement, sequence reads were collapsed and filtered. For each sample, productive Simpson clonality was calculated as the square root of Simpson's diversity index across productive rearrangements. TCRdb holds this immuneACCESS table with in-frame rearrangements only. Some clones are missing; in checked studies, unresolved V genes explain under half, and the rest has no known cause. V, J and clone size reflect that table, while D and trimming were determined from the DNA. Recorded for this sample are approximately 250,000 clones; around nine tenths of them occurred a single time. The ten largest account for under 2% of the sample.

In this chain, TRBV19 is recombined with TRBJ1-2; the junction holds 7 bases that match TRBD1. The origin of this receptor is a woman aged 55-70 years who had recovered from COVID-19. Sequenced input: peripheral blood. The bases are TGTGCCAGTAGTATAGATTACAGGGGAACCTATGGCTACACCTTC. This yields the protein CASSIDYRGTYGYTF.